This passage covers 11 T cell receptor beta chains from one sample sequenced in a study of regulatory T cells in long-lasting Graves disease. Building the TCR beta libraries relied on iRepertoire HTBI primers, and CDR3 regions underwent Arm-PCR. In TCRdb, the multiplex PCR reads were re-called with MiXCR into one record per CDR3 protein. The repertoire holds 520,000 or so distinct CDR3 sequences, with about 12% as singletons. As to time point: newly diagnosed GD, antithyroid drugs for less than 3 months. Making the TCR library involved RNA that had been extracted from PBMCs. Separately, the same data were catalogued under a study of T cells in Graves' hyperthyroidism and ophthalmopathy.

The sequences come from peripheral blood mononuclear cells (PBMCs), collected at new diagnosis, from a patient treated with antithyroid drugs. The receptors shown here come from a woman between 25 and 40 years old with Graves disease.

The table lists this clonotype with many counts. The rearrangement joins TRBV6-1 to TRBJ2-3; 7 nucleotides line up with TRBD2. From germline, CDR1 is MNHNS and CDR2 SASEGT. V was clipped by 3 bases and J by 3 bases; unmatched bases: 9. The CDR3 is 16 residues long. The CDR3 nucleotides read TGTGCCAGCAGTGACCCTATGGCGGGAGCAACAGATACGCAGTATTTT. This sequence encodes CASSDPMAGATDTQYF.

Concerning this clonotype: A single base separates this from a much larger clone, so it may be a read error. The rearrangement joins TRBV30 to TRBJ2-5; the D gene is possibly TRBD2 (6 bases). CDR3 length equals 14 residues. Germline V lookup: CDR1 GTSNPN, CDR2 SVGIG (reference sequence). CDR3 in amino acids: CAWSIVSGGEIQYF. CDR3 sequence (DNA): TGTGCCTGGAGTATTGTTAGCGGAGGAGAGATCCAGTACTTC.

The chain is built from TRBV20-1 and TRBJ2-6; TRBD2 agrees at 10 bases. The CDR3 loop spans 17 amino acids. Germline CDR1 and CDR2: DFQATT and SNEGSKA (reference sequence). Losses at the gene ends were 5 bases for V and 0 bases for J; bases not matched to a gene: 7. The CDR3, as DNA: TGCAGTGCTCGCGGACTAGCGGATAGCTCTGGGGCCAACGTCCTGACTTTC. Translated: CSARGLADSSGANVLTF.

This clonotype was detected ten times or more. The V and J genes are TRBV7-9 and TRBJ1-2, with a possible D match to TRBD1 (6 bases). V was trimmed by 5 bases and J by 7 bases, leaving 11 bases between them. Looked up from germline, CDR1 is SEHNR and CDR2 is FQNEAQ (reference sequence). The CDR3 runs to 12 residues. CDR3 amino acids: CASSALGGGYTF. The CDR3 region has the DNA TGTGCCAGCAGCGCCCTAGGGGGTGGCTACACCTTC.

This clonotype occurred a few times. A read error is possible here, since a much larger clone lies one base away. The V and J genes are TRBV2 and TRBJ2-1, with a tentative D call TRBD1 (5 bases). Germline V CDR1 and CDR2: SNHLY, FYNNEI. This CDR3 comprises 15 residues. The V and J ends lost 9 bases and 10 bases respectively, with 25 bases between them. DNA of the CDR3: TGTGCCAGTGAAGGGCAGGGCGAAAACTCCTACGAGCAGTTCTTC. It yields the protein CASEGQGENSYEQFF.

This chain joins TRBV28 and TRBJ2-3; TRBD1 matches 8 bases. The CDR3 is 14 amino acids. V shed 6 bases, J shed 5 bases, and the junction held 7 bases outside the gene matches. Germline CDR1 MDHEN, CDR2 SYDVKM. CDR3 coding DNA: TGTGCCAGCAGCCACAGGGGGTGGGGAGATACGCAGTATTTT. This codes for CASSHRGWGDTQYF.

V is TRBV29-1 and J is TRBJ2-5; 12 nucleotides line up with TRBD2. Germline-derived CDR1 and CDR2 are SQVTM and ANQGSEA. With V trimmed by 4 bases and J by 7 bases, 7 bases remained unmatched. The CDR3 is 14 amino acids. The CDR3 bases are TGCAGCGTTGGAGGACTAGCGGGGCCGGGGACCCAGTACTTC. Its translation: CSVGGLAGPGTQYF.

The V gene is TRBV27, the J gene TRBJ1-5; D perhaps matches TRBD1 (6 bases). This CDR3 is built from 15 residues. The V end lost 2 bases, the J end lost 2 bases, and 10 bases lay between the germline ends. The germline gives CDR1 MNHEY, CDR2 SMNVEV (reference sequence). The CDR3 coding sequence is TGTGCCAGCAGTTTAAGACAGGACGGCAATCAGCCCCAGCATTTT. Translated, it gives CASSLRQDGNQPQHF.

This clonotype was seen repeatedly, ten times or more. This chain links TRBV28 with TRBJ2-7, with D possibly being TRBD2 (6 bases). This CDR3 region has 15 residues. The V end was cut by 5 bases, the J end by 0 bases, with 14 bases between. In germline, CDR1 is MDHEN, CDR2 SYDVKM. The CDR3 DNA follows: TGTGCCAGCAGTCTTTTTCGGGGGTACTCCTACGAGCAGTACTTC. Amino acids: CASSLFRGYSYEQYF.

The chain links TRBV5-4 to TRBJ2-3; D gene unclear. There are 15 residues in the CDR3. The germline gives CDR1 SGHNT, CDR2 YYREEE (reference sequence). V was clipped by 2 bases and J by 2 bases, with 12 bases between them. As DNA, the CDR3 is TGTGCCAGCAGCTTAGACGCGACCCTCACAGATACGCAGTATTTT. Translating gives CASSLDATLTDTQYF.

This clonotype came up a few times. The DNA for the CDR3 is TGTGCCAGTAGTATGGTACAGCTGGGGGATTTCACCGGGGAGCTGTTTTTT. It is translated as CASSMVQLGDFTGELFF. J is TRBJ2-2 and V is TRBV19, with D perhaps matching TRBD1 or TRBD2 (5 bases each). Per the germline V gene, CDR1 is LNHDA and CDR2 is SQIVND (reference sequence). This CDR3 has 17 amino acids. V lost 3 bases, J lost 4 bases, and 18 bases lay in between. The entire variable domain, with the rest obtained from reference TRBV19 and TRBJ2-2, is as follows: DGGITQSPKYLFRKEGQNVTLSCEQNLNHDAMYWYRQDPGQGLRLIYYSQIVNDFQKGDIAEGYSVSREKKESFPLTVTSAQKNPTAFYLCASSMVQLGDFTGELFFGEGSRLTVL.